This T cell receptor (beta chain) was sequenced for a study of post-analysis software for immune sequencing data (dated by TCRdb to about 2015). As for the study more broadly: Relapsing-remitting, secondary progressive and progressive-relapsing multiple sclerosis were recorded as disease courses, and subtype annotation was lacking for some patients. A subset of samples was prepared in parallel using single-end sample barcoding, then pooled and co-amplified after Illumina adapter ligation. The multiple sclerosis patient repertoires were compared with roughly twelve previously published healthy control repertoires from donors aged roughly 6 to 25 years. The paper as a whole reports these results and caveats: Significantly lower normalized Chao1 diversity was found in multiple sclerosis patients than in controls, suggesting substantial peripheral T-cell clonal expansion. The multiple sclerosis patient group was slightly younger than the control group. Significantly higher frequencies in patients than in controls were found for roughly five TRBV segments, including TRBV5-6, TRBV5-1 and TRBV20-1. Direct clustering with F measure showed strong co-clustering of samples prepared in the same batch, prompting a batch-effect correction.

The CDR3 goes from the cysteine to the phenylalanine over 16 residues. Only CDR3 DNA is held: 48 bases, read in frame from base 1. Trimming leaves V shorter by 0 bases and J shorter by 1 base, with the junction holding 7 bases beyond the gene matches. The germline V gene (reference sequence) specifies DFQATT as CDR1 and SNEGSKA as CDR2. To demonstrate the VDJtools post-analysis software, the study profiled TCR beta repertoires from the peripheral blood of about 13 young patients with multiple sclerosis. Multiple sclerosis patients were children and adolescents aged about 6 to 16 years. With regard to this clonotype: The target of this receptor is not known. No base qualities exist here, and no much larger clone lies one base off it.

The library was built by means of PCR. These reads were obtained on an Illumina HiSeq 2500. To reduce PCR and sequencing biases, unique molecular identifiers were incorporated into the TCR beta cDNA libraries. Every 1 to 10 million input T cells yielded 500,000 or so cDNA molecules, meaning each molecule approximated one T cell. The patient libraries were prepared and sequenced using the same protocol as the earlier healthy control dataset. Within a given batch, samples were prepared together, multiplexed and sequenced on the same HiSeq lane. As for the authors' bioinformatics: MIGEC was used to process the raw barcoded reads, and molecular identifier groups with only a single read were discarded before consensus assembly and CDR3 extraction. VDJtools was used for post-analysis of the clonotype tables, and diversity was normalized by down-sampling every dataset to the size of the smallest sample. Repertoire overlap clustering matched CDR3 amino acid but not nucleotide sequences to correct batch-related cross-sample contamination. TCRdb reprocessed the public reads (quality trimming at Q25 with fastp, clone calling with MiXCR) and kept in-frame beta chains. Here each entry gathers all rows of one CDR3 protein and keeps the most common genes and DNA. Clone size and V and J calls follow TCRdb, not the original study. The sample data list about 540,000 distinct CDR3 sequences, and around 36% of these were observed just once. 4.5% to 7.5% of the sample goes to the ten largest clones.

This TCR was sampled from a girl younger than 18 with multiple sclerosis. The sample comprised blood. The sequence links TRBV20-1 to TRBJ1-1; 8 bases in between match TRBD1. The nucleotide sequence is TGCAGTGCTAGAGAGGGGGGTACAGGGGGGAACACTGAAGCTTTCTTT. The resulting protein is CSAREGGTGGNTEAFF.